This paragraph covers one T cell receptor (beta chain) sequence. Its specificity is not known. TCRdb itself ran the reads through MiXCR, one entry per CDR3 protein. The sample has about 320,000 distinct CDR3 sequences, 8% to 9.5% seen once. This sample was included in a study of T cell repertoires in cytomegalovirus infection. Study-level information: Public signatures in TCR beta pointed to CMV infection and matching HLA type.

This CDR3 has 15 residues. The V gene end was trimmed by 6 bases and the J gene end by 0 bases; junction bases not matched to a gene: 7. CDR1 and CDR2 from the germline V gene are SGHTA and FQGNSA. Study findings and constraints: Carriers of CMV plus the relevant HLA were identified by cumulative public TCR beta family frequency. Clonotypes of TCR beta that were HLA-C-restricted and CMV-specific dominated the ex vivo response.

The J gene is TRBJ1-2, the V gene TRBV7-2, with 7 bases identical to TRBD1. The clonotype originates from a human donor in good health (CMV status not recorded). Some clones in this sample may be carry-over from other donors' samples. The material sequenced was PBMCs. The CDR3 nucleotides read TGTGCCAGCAGTTCCCGGGACAGAGCTAACTATGGCTACACCTTC. Its translation is CASSSRDRANYGYTF.